Following are 13 T cell receptor beta chains from one sample sequenced in a study of cytomegalovirus exposure and HLA in healthy donors. Use of 60 Vbeta and 13 Jbeta primers characterized the PCR. TCRdb's table, derived via immunoSEQ multiplex PCR, lists solely in-frame clones and lacks some. In all, the sample yields roughly 120,000 clones. The sample comprised PBMCs. These receptors all come from a middle-aged man in good health and CMV-seronegative.

The rearrangement links TRBV2 to TRBJ2-1, with TRBD2 matching over 15 bases. The J segment lost 8 bases and the V segment lost 10 bases, leaving 6 bases of the junction unmatched. CDR1 SNHLY and CDR2 FYNNEI come from the germline V gene. CDR3 length: 14 amino acids. The CDR3 region is CAIPGTSGRYEQFF. CDR3 nucleotides: TGTGCCATCCCCGGGACTAGCGGGAGGTATGAGCAGTTCTTC. Based on the CDR3 plus reference TRBV2 and TRBJ2-1, the full variable domain is EPEVTQTPSHQVTQMGQEVILRCVPISNHLYFYWYRQILGQKVEFLVSFYNNEISEKSEIFDDQFSVERPDGSNFTLKIRSTKLEDSAMYFCAIPGTSGRYEQFFGPGTRLTVL.

The rearrangement uses TRBV30 and TRBJ2-3; tentative D call: TRBD2 (5 bases). This CDR3 is 17 amino acids long. Trimming stripped 4 bases from V and 2 bases from J, with 22 bases between. In germline, CDR1 is GTSNPN, CDR2 SVGIG (reference sequence). CDR3 DNA: TGTGCCTGGAACCTAGGGTCGCTACGGGGATCCACAGATACGCAGTATTTT. The encoded protein is CAWNLGSLRGSTDTQYF.

This chain uses TRBV6-5 with TRBJ1-5, with 7 bases matching TRBD1. This CDR3 is built from 15 residues. Losses at the gene ends were 6 bases for V and 7 bases for J; bases not matched to a gene: 12. Germline V gene lookup returns CDR1 MNHEY and CDR2 SVGAGI. CDR3 region: CASRTDRDGTQPQHF. CDR3 DNA sequence: TGTGCCAGCAGGACCGACAGGGACGGGACGCAGCCCCAGCATTTT.

The chain joins TRBV23-1 to TRBJ2-7, with TRBD2 matching 12 bases. TRBV23-1 qualifies as an ORF whose function is uncertain. The CDR3 loop spans 14 amino acids. Trimming cost V 6 bases and J 0 bases; bases outside gene matches: 0. CDR3 coding DNA: TGCGCCAGCAGGACTAGCGGGAGCTCCTACGAGCAGTACTTC. Protein product: CASRTSGSSYEQYF.

The chain recombines TRBV5-1 with TRBJ1-2; tentatively, D is TRBD1 (6 bases). The CDR3 is made up of 13 amino acids. Trimming pared 0 bases from V and 8 bases from J, leaving 11 bases between. Germline-derived CDR1 and CDR2 are SGHRS and YFSETQ. The CDR3 DNA reads TGCGCCAGCAGCTTGGACAGGGTAGAAGGCTACACCTTC. Translation: CASSLDRVEGYTF.

J is TRBJ2-7 and V is TRBV19; 8 positions match TRBD1. CDR3 length: 15 residues. The germline V gene has CDR1 LNHDA and CDR2 SQIVND (reference sequence). V was clipped by 1 base and J by 4 bases; unmatched bases: 6. The CDR3 region has the DNA TGTGCCAGTAGTATAGGGGGAGGACAGGGATACGAGCAGTACTTC. Translation: CASSIGGGQGYEQYF.

V usage is TRBV7-9 and J usage is TRBJ2-2, with 8 bases identical to TRBD2. CDR1 and CDR2 from the germline V gene are SEHNR and FQNEAQ (reference sequence). The CDR3 totals 14 residues. J gave up 9 bases and V 5 bases, and 8 bases lay outside the gene matches. The CDR3 spells CASSPGTSLRELFF. The CDR3 DNA is TGTGCCAGCAGCCCTGGGACTAGTCTCAGGGAGCTGTTTTTT.

With regard to this clone: At one end the junction does not follow the germline gene, possibly because of a read error. The gene calls are TRBV7-9 and TRBJ1-6; D gene ambiguous. Germline CDR1 is SEHNR and CDR2 is FQNEAQ (reference sequence). The CDR3 extends over 14 amino acids. DNA of the CDR3: TGTGCCAGCAGCCCCGACTCCGATAATTCACCCCTCCACTTT. The encoded protein is CASSPDSDNSPLHF.

Remarks on this clone: Germline is not matched at one junction end, which may reflect a read error. J is TRBJ2-7 and V is TRBV18; D gene ambiguous. Germline loops: CDR1 KGHSH, CDR2 LQKENI. The CDR3 consists of 13 residues. CDR3 coding DNA: TGTGCCAGCTCACCAAACCCCACGACGAGCGTAAGCTTC. As protein: CASSPNPTTSVSF.

The chain has TRBV28 and TRBJ1-4, with 7 bases fitting TRBD1. There are 15 residues in the CDR3. The V gene's germline CDR1 is MDHEN and CDR2 SYDVKM. J was trimmed by 5 bases and V by 4 bases; bases with no gene match: 7. The CDR3 loop is CASSSVDRLNEKLFF. CDR3 nucleotide sequence: TGTGCCAGCAGTTCCGTGGACAGGTTAAATGAAAAACTGTTTTTT.

The CDR3 protein is CASSPSSGYTDTQYF. The CDR3 DNA reads TGTGCCAGCAGCCCCTCCAGCGGATACACAGATACGCAGTATTTT. The V and J genes are TRBV6-5 and TRBJ2-3; perhaps TRBD2 as D (5 bases). CDR3 size: 15 residues. Trimming removed 6 bases from V and 2 bases from J, with 15 bases in between. Germline V lookup: CDR1 MNHEY, CDR2 SVGAGI.

The chain couples TRBV28 to TRBJ1-2, with D maybe TRBD1 (6 bases). The germline V and J ends were trimmed by 6 bases and 6 bases, with 20 bases remaining between them. CDR3 length equals 15 residues. CDR1 and CDR2 from the germline V gene are MDHEN and SYDVKM. The CDR3 region has the DNA TGTGCCAGCAGCCCCGCCCTACAGGGCTTACATGGCTACACCTTC. It encodes CASSPALQGLHGYTF.

Here the CDR3 reads CAIRGQNTEAFF. Written as DNA, the CDR3 is TGTGCCATCAGGGGCCAGAACACTGAAGCTTTCTTT. The V gene is TRBV9, the J gene TRBJ1-1; TRBD1 might be the D (6 bases). Germline CDR1 reads SGDLS; CDR2 reads YYNGEE. V was clipped by 9 bases and J by 1 base, with 10 bases between them. CDR3 length equals 12 residues.